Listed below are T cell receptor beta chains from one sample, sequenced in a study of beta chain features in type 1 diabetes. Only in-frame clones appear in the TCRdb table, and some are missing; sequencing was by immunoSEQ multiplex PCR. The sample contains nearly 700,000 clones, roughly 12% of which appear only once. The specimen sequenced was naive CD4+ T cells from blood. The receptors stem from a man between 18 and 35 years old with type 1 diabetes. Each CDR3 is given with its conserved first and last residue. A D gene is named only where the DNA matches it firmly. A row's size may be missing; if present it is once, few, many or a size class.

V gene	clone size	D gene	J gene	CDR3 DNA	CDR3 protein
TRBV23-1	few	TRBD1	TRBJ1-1	TGCGCCAGCAGTCAATCGTTTGATAGGTGGACAGGGGATTGGACTGAAGCTTTCTTT	CASSQSFDRWTGDWTEAFF
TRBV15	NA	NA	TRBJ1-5	TGTGCCACCAGCAGAGAGCAGGTCAATCAGCCCCAGCATTTT	CATSREQVNQPQHF
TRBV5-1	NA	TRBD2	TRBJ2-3	TGCGCCAGCATTAGCGGGGGAACAGATACGCAGTATTTT	CASISGGTDTQYF
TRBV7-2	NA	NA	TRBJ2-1	TGTGCCAGCAGCTTGTCCATAACTAGTTCCAATGAGCAGTTCTTC	CASSLSITSSNEQFF
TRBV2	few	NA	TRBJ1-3	TGTGCCAGCAGTGGCGAAGGAAACACCATATATTTT	CASSGEGNTIYF
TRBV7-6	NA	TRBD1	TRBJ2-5	TGTGCCAGCAGCTCAGACAGGGGCCGGGTAGTTTTTGAGACCCAGTACTTC	CASSSDRGRVVFETQYF
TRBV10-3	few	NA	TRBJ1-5	TGTGCCATCCAGACAGAGCCCAATCAGCCCCAGCATTTT	CAIQTEPNQPQHF
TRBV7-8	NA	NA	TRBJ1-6	TGTGCCAGCAGCTTGGCAGGGGAAAGCTCCTATAATTCACCCCTCCACTTT	CASSLAGESSYNSPLHF
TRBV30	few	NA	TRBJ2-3	TGTGCCTGGAGCCGGGGGCGGCCAGATACGCAGTATTTT	CAWSRGRPDTQYF
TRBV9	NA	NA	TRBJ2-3	TGTGCCAGCAGCGTAGGGGCCTTACCTTCTAGCACAGATACGCAGTATTTT	CASSVGALPSSTDTQYF
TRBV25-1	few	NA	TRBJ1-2	TGTGCCAGCAGTGATCGGGGGCGGGATGATGGCTACACCTTC	CASSDRGRDDGYTF